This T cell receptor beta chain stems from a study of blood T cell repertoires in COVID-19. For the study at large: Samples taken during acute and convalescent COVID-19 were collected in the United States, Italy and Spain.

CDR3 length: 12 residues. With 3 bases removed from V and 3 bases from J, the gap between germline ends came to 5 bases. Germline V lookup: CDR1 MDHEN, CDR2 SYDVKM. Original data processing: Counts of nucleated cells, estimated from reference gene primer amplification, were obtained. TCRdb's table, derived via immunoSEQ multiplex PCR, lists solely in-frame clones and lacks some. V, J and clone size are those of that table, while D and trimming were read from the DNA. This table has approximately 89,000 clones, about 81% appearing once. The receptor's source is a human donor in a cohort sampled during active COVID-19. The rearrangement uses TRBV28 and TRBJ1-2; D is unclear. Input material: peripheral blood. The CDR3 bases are TGTGCCAGCAGTTTTAATGACTATGGCTACACCTTC. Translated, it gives CASSFNDYGYTF.